The 23 T cell receptor beta chains below all came from one sample that was sequenced in a study of shared clonotypes between healthy human individuals. Sequenced by immunoSEQ multiplex PCR; TCRdb stores in-frame clones only, minus some. The sample consists of about 87,000 clones, around half of them appearing once. Sequencing was carried out using PBMCs. The source of these receptors is a woman in her forties in good health. Some clones in this sample may be carry-over from other donors' samples.

J is TRBJ2-7 and V is TRBV5-5; D possibly corresponds to TRBD2 (5 bases). CDR1 and CDR2 from the germline V gene are SGHKS and YYEKEE (reference sequence). The CDR3 consists of 15 residues. The germline V and J ends were trimmed by 4 bases and 1 base, with 15 bases remaining between them. The CDR3 DNA sequence: TGTGCCAGCAGCGTCTCTACGGACTCATCCTACGAGCAGTACTTC. Amino acid sequence: CASSVSTDSSYEQYF.

This clone has only a few counts. The rearrangement uses TRBV28 and TRBJ2-5; D is perhaps TRBD1 (5 bases). The DNA end favors TRBJ2-7, so the J call may be wrong. Germline V CDR1 and CDR2: MDHEN, SYDVKM. The CDR3 loop spans 12 amino acids. Here the CDR3 DNA reads TGTGCCAGCAGTGAGACAGACTACGAGCAGTACTTC. Encoded protein: CASSETDYEQYF.

The J gene is TRBJ2-7, the V gene TRBV30; 10 bases fit TRBD2. The CDR3 loop spans 13 amino acids. Germline-derived CDR1 and CDR2 are GTSNPN and SVGIG (reference sequence). The V and J ends lost 4 bases and 7 bases, in that order; junction bases with no gene match: 7. CDR3 sequence (DNA): TGTGCCTGGACAGCGGGAGGGGTGGGAGAGCAGTACTTC. It encodes CAWTAGGVGEQYF.

The chain couples TRBV19 to TRBJ1-2; D may be TRBD1 (6 bases). The CDR3 has 16 amino acids. Germline V gene sequence: CDR1 LNHDA, CDR2 SQIVND (reference sequence). The V end was cut by 2 bases, the J end by 2 bases, with 15 bases between. Here the CDR3 DNA reads TGTGCCAGTAGTATAAGCGGGACAATTCCAAACTATGGCTACACCTTC. This translates into CASSISGTIPNYGYTF.

This clone has ten or more counts. V gene TRBV30 combines with J gene TRBJ2-1; D remains unclear. The CDR3 loop spans 12 amino acids. Germline CDR1 is GTSNPN and CDR2 is SVGIG (reference sequence). Between the trimmed V and J ends, which lost 0 bases and 9 bases, there was a span of 9 bases. CDR3 nucleotide sequence: TGTGCCTGGAGTGTACGGGCCGGTGAGCAGTTCTTC. Translation: CAWSVRAGEQFF.

As concerns this clone: Other DNA sequences from this sample encode an identical CDR3 as well. CDR3 protein: CASSLEPAGTQYF. In DNA, the CDR3 is TGTGCCAGTAGCCTTGAACCTGCCGGGACCCAGTACTTC. The chain combines TRBV7-9 with TRBJ2-5; D is unclear. This CDR3 comprises 13 residues. From germline, CDR1 is SEHNR and CDR2 FQNEAQ (reference sequence). The V end lost 9 bases, the J end lost 7 bases, and 18 bases lay between the germline ends.

The CDR3 region has the DNA TGTGCCAGCAGCCGGGACAGGGGGCATGGAAACACCATATATTTT. This gives the protein CASSRDRGHGNTIYF. V usage is TRBV5-4 and J usage is TRBJ1-3; 12 nucleotides align to TRBD1. This CDR3 is built from 15 residues. Germline loops: CDR1 SGHNT, CDR2 YYREEE (reference sequence). The ends lost 4 bases at V and 3 bases at J; junction bases unmatched: 2.

This clone was counted at least ten times. The same CDR3 arises from other DNA sequences in this sample as well. The chain links TRBV4-3 to TRBJ2-1, with 10 nucleotides matching TRBD1. Unmatched junction bases numbered 7, after V lost 4 bases and J lost 4 bases. Germline CDR1 is LGHNA and CDR2 is YSLEER. The CDR3 consists of 16 residues. The CDR3: CASSPDEGQGYNEQFF. The CDR3 coding sequence is TGCGCCAGCAGCCCAGATGAGGGACAGGGGTACAATGAGCAGTTCTTC.

V usage is TRBV15 and J usage is TRBJ2-3; 7 nucleotides match TRBD2. The CDR3 is 16 residues long. V lost 8 bases and J lost 7; bases outside the gene matches: 18. Per germline, CDR1 LNHNV and CDR2 YYDKDF (reference sequence). The CDR3 region is CATEGGAGVGLNTQYF. CDR3 nucleotide sequence: TGTGCCACCGAGGGCGGGGCGGGAGTGGGGCTCAATACGCAGTATTTT.

Ten or more counts support this clone. The conserved phenylalanine or tryptophan normally closing the CDR3 is absent here, so this likely arose from a read error. The chain carries TRBV29-1 and TRBJ2-7; D gene unclear. CDR1 is SQVTM, CDR2 ANQGSEA, per germline. This CDR3 is 14 amino acids long. V was pared by 3 bases and J by 0 bases, with 12 bases between. CDR3 coding DNA: TGCAGCGTTGAGGTGTTGACTGACTCCTACGAGCAGTACCTC. Residues: CSVEVLTDSYEQYL.

The V gene is TRBV6-1, the J gene TRBJ1-5; no firm D call. The CDR3 has 13 amino acids. The V and J ends lost 7 bases and 2 bases respectively, with 9 bases between them. CDR1 MNHNS and CDR2 SASEGT come from the germline V gene. The CDR3 loop is CASTGFGNQPQHF. CDR3 coding DNA: TGTGCCAGCACGGGTTTTGGCAATCAGCCCCAGCATTTT.

The chain carries TRBV7-2 and TRBJ2-4; maybe TRBD1 (6 bases). Germline CDR1 and CDR2: SGHTA and FQGNSA. Deletions cut 6 bases from V and 7 bases from J, with 19 bases between. The CDR3 sequence is 15 residues long. The CDR3 bases are TGTGCCAGCAGTAGAGGGACAACCGGAATCAACATTCAGTACTTC. Its translation: CASSRGTTGINIQYF.

V is TRBV12-2 and J is TRBJ2-1; the DNA was not used to check the table's D call, TRBD2. TRBV12-2 is described as a pseudogene. CDR3 length: 13 residues. CDR3 nucleotides: TGTGCCAGCAGCGCACTCGTCGGTAGTGAGCAGTTCTTC. The encoded protein is CASSALVGSEQFF.

The J gene is TRBJ1-2, the V gene TRBV5-5; 7 nucleotides agree with TRBD1. V trimming: 4 bases; J trimming: 4 bases; junction bases outside the gene matches: 13. Germline-derived CDR1 and CDR2 are SGHKS and YYEKEE (reference sequence). This CDR3 comprises 16 residues. CDR3 nucleotide sequence: TGTGCCAGCAGCGAAAGTGTGGGACAGACATTCTATGGCTACACCTTC. Translated, it gives CASSESVGQTFYGYTF.

Points on this clone: This may arise from a read error, as a much more abundant clone is one base away. This chain joins TRBV6-1 and TRBJ1-3, with D hard to call. Trimming took off 6 bases at V and 3 bases at J, with 15 bases between the two ends. CDR3 length equals 15 residues. The germline gives CDR1 MNHNS, CDR2 SASEGT. For the CDR3, the DNA is TGTGCCAGCAGACCCGTATGGGGTTTTGGAAACACCATATATTTT. Residues: CASRPVWGFGNTIYF.

The V call is TRBV19, the J call TRBJ2-1; possible D gene TRBD1, 5 bases. Trimming removed 2 bases from V and 9 bases from J, with 11 bases in between. This CDR3 comprises 13 residues. Germline-derived CDR1 and CDR2 are LNHDA and SQIVND (reference sequence). CDR3 DNA sequence: TGTGCCAGTAGTATAAACCCTAGGGGTGAGCAGTTCTTC. It yields the protein CASSINPRGEQFF. Complete variable domain (other parts from reference TRBV19 and TRBJ2-1): DGGITQSPKYLFRKEGQNVTLSCEQNLNHDAMYWYRQDPGQGLRLIYYSQIVNDFQKGDIAEGYSVSREKKESFPLTVTSAQKNPTAFYLCASSINPRGEQFFGPGTRLTVL.

The rearrangement uses TRBV4-3 and TRBJ2-7, with D perhaps matching TRBD2 (6 bases). Trimming removed 4 bases at V and 1 base at J, with 14 bases between. The CDR3 has 15 residues. In germline, CDR1 is LGHNA, CDR2 YSLEER. As DNA, the CDR3 is TGCGCCAGCAGCCGTGAGGAGGGCCATTCCTACGAGCAGTACTTC. As protein: CASSREEGHSYEQYF.

The chain links TRBV4-2 to TRBJ2-5; a weak D match, TRBD2 (6 bases). The better agreement between TRBJ2-7 and the DNA end casts doubt on the J call. This CDR3 is built from 16 residues. CDR1 and CDR2 (germline): LGHNA, YNFKEQ. In nucleotides, the CDR3 is TGTGCCAGCAGCCAAGATATCGGGAGTGGGGCCTACGAGCAGTACTTC. Translated, it gives CASSQDIGSGAYEQYF.

The chain joins TRBV28 to TRBJ2-5; maybe TRBD1 (6 bases). Germline CDR1 reads MDHEN; CDR2 reads SYDVKM. V lost 6 bases and J lost 0, with 11 bases in between. The CDR3 sequence is 14 residues long. The chain's CDR3 is CASSATGNQETQYF. CDR3 DNA: TGTGCCAGCAGCGCCACAGGGAACCAAGAGACCCAGTACTTC.

This clone has a handful of counts. The CDR3, as DNA: TGTGCCAGCAGTGAGGCGGGAGGAGGGGTTGAGCAGTTCTTC. Translation: CASSEAGGGVEQFF. V and J are TRBV2 and TRBJ2-1; 8 bases line up with TRBD2. The length of the CDR3 is 14 residues. Per the germline V gene, CDR1 is SNHLY and CDR2 is FYNNEI. J gave up 9 bases and V 3 bases, and 7 bases lay outside the gene matches.

V and J are TRBV5-1 and TRBJ1-5, with D perhaps TRBD1 (5 bases). The CDR3 totals 16 residues. Per the germline V gene, CDR1 is SGHRS and CDR2 is YFSETQ. V lost 4 bases to trimming and J lost 6 bases, with 20 bases between them. CDR3 protein: CASSPGDGRSGQPQHF. Here the CDR3 DNA reads TGCGCCAGCAGCCCCGGGGACGGGAGGAGCGGTCAGCCCCAGCATTTT.

This clone was seen many times. The V gene is TRBV29-1, the J gene TRBJ2-7, with 10 bases aligning to TRBD2. The V segment lost 3 bases and the J segment 3 bases; nucleotides outside the gene matches: 2. Germline-derived CDR1 and CDR2 are SQVTM and ANQGSEA. This CDR3 is built from 13 residues. CDR3 sequence reads: CSVDKRGGYEQYF. The CDR3 DNA is TGCAGCGTTGACAAGCGGGGGGGCTACGAGCAGTACTTC.

This clone was found many times. The chain carries TRBV5-1 and TRBJ2-7; no clear D gene. Germline V gene data show CDR1 as SGHRS and CDR2 as YFSETQ. This CDR3 has 13 residues. Trimming shortened V by 2 bases and J by 0 bases, and 6 bases separated the two germline ends. CDR3 bases: TGCGCCAGCAGCTTCCAGCTCTCCTACGAGCAGTACTTC. This encodes CASSFQLSYEQYF.